This T cell receptor beta chain was identified during a study of T cell responses to AZD1222 COVID-19 vaccine. Overall study results and limits: Within unmutated variant regions lay the reported targets of nearly half of spike-specific TCRs.

As regards this clone: Its target is unknown.

Per germline, CDR1 DFQATT and CDR2 SNEGSKA (reference sequence). The CDR3 runs to 13 residues. Trimming removed 3 bases from V and 8 bases from J; junction bases left unmatched: 8. The protocol was immunoSEQ multiplex PCR, while the TCRdb copy is restricted to in-frame clones and leaves out a portion. The table has over 100,000 clones, roughly nine tenths seen once. The clonotype comes from an adult in good health. The gene calls are TRBV20-1 and TRBJ1-2, with 8 bases fitting TRBD1. This sample comprised peripheral blood, obtained on day 0 of AZD1222 vaccination. CDR3 bases: TGCAGTGCTAGTTTTCGGGCAGGGGGCGGCTACACCTTC. Translating gives CSASFRAGGGYTF.